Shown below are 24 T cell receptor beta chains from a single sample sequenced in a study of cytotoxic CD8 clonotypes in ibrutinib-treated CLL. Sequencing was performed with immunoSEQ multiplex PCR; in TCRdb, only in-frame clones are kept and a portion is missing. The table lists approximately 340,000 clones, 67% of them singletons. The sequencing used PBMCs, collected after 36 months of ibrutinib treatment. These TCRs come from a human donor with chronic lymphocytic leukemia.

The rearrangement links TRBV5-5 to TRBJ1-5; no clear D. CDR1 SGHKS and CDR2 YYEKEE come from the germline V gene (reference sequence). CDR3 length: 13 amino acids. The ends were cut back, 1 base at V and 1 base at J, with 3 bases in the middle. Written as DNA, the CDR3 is TGTGCCAGCAGCTTGCGCAGCAATCAGCCCCAGCATTTT. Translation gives CASSLRSNQPQHF.

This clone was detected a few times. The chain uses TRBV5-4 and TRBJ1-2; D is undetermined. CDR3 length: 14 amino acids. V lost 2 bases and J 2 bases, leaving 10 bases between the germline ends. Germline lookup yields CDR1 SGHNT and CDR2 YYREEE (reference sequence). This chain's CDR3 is CASSFSERNYGYTF. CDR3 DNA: TGTGCCAGCAGCTTCTCGGAACGAAACTATGGCTACACCTTC.

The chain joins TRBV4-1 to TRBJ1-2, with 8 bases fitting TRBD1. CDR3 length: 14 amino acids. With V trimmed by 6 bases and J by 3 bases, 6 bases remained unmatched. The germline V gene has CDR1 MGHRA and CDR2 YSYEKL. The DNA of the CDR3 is TGCGCCAGCAGGGGCACGGGACAGGACTATGGCTACACCTTC. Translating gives CASRGTGQDYGYTF.

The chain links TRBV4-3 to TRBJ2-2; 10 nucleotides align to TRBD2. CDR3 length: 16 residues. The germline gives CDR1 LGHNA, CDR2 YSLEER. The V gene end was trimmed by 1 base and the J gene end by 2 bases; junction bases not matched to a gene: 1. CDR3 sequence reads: CASSQVAGGNTGELFF. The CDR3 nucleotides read TGCGCCAGCAGCCAAGTAGCGGGAGGTAACACCGGGGAGCTGTTTTTT.

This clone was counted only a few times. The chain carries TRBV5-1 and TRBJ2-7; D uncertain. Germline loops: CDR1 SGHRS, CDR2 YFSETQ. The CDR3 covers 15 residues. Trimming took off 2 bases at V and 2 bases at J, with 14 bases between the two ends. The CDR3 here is CASSFRPQVPYEQYF. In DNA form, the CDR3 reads TGCGCCAGCAGCTTTCGTCCGCAGGTACCCTACGAGCAGTACTTC. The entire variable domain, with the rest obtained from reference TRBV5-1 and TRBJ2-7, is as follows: KAGVTQTPRYLIKTRGQQVTLSCSPISGHRSVSWYQQTPGQGLQFLFEYFSETQRNKGNFPGRFSGRQFSNSRSEMNVSTLELGDSALYLCASSFRPQVPYEQYFGPGTRLTVT.

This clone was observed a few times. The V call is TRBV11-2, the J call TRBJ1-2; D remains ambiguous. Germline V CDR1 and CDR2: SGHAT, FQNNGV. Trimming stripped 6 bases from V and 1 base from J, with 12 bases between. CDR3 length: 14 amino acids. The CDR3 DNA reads TGTGCCAGCAGTCCGGGTCGAATTAACTATGGCTACACCTTC. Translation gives CASSPGRINYGYTF.

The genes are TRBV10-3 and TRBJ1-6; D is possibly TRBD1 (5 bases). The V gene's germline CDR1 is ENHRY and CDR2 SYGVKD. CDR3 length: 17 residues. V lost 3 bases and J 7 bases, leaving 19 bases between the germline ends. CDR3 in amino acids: CAISDPRGQGRNSPLHF. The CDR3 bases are TGTGCCATCAGTGACCCCCGGGGCCAGGGACGGAATTCACCCCTCCACTTT.

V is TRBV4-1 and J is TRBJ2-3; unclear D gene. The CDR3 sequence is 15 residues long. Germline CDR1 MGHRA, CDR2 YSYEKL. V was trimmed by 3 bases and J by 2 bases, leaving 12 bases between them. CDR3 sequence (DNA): TGCGCCAGCAGCCAGGTATCTACAGCCACAGATACGCAGTATTTT. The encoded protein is CASSQVSTATDTQYF.

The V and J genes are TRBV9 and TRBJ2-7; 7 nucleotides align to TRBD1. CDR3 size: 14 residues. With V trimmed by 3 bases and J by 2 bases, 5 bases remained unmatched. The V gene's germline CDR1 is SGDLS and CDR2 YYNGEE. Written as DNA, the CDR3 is TGTGCCAGCAGCGGCCGGACAGGCCCCTACGAGCAGTACTTC. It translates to CASSGRTGPYEQYF.

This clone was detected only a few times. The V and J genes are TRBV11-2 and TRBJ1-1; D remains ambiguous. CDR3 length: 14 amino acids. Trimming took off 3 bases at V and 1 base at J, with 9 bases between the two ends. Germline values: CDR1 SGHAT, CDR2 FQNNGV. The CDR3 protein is CASSFSYGNTEAFF. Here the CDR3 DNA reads TGTGCCAGCAGCTTTTCTTACGGGAACACTGAAGCTTTCTTT.

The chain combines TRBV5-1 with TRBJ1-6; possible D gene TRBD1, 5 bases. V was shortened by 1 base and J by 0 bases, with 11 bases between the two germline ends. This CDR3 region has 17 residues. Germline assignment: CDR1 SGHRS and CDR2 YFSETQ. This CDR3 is CASSLSLGGSYNSPLHF. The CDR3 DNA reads TGCGCCAGCAGCTTGTCCCTTGGGGGCTCCTATAATTCACCCCTCCACTTT.

CDR3 residues: CASSLKITVNEQFF. CDR3 sequence (DNA): TGCGCCAGCAGCTTGAAGATTACGGTTAATGAGCAGTTCTTC. The chain carries TRBV5-1 and TRBJ2-1, with D uncertain. V was clipped by 1 base and J by 7 bases, with 12 bases between them. The CDR3 is made up of 14 amino acids. Germline V gives CDR1 SGHRS, CDR2 YFSETQ.

CDR3 in DNA: TGTGCCAGCAGCTTGGATGGCAGGGGGCCCGGCAATGAAAAACTGTTTTTT. This gives the protein CASSLDGRGPGNEKLFF. The chain employs TRBV5-6 and TRBJ1-4; the match to TRBD1 covers 8 bases. V was pared by 0 bases and J by 5 bases, with 9 bases of the junction left unmatched. The CDR3 runs 17 residues. The germline CDR1 and CDR2 sequences are SGHDT and YYEEEE. The whole variable domain, filled in from reference TRBV5-6 and TRBJ1-4, reads DAGVTQSPTHLIKTRGQQVTLRCSPKSGHDTVSWYQQALGQGPQFIFQYYEEEERQRGNFPDRFSGHQFPNYSSELNVNALLLGDSALYLCASSLDGRGPGNEKLFFGSGTQLSVL.

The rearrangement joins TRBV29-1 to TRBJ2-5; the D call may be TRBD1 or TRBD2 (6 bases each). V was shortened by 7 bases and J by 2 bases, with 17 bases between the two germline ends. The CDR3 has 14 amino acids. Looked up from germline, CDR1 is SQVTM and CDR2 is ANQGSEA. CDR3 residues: CSAGGGVLQETQYF. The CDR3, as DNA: TGCAGCGCCGGGGGCGGGGTACTACAAGAGACCCAGTACTTC.

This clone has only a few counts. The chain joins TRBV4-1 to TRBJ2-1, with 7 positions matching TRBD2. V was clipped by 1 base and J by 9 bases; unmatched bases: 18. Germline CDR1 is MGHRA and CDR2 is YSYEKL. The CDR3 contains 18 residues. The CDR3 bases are TGCGCCAGCAGCCAAGGTTTGAGGTTAGATGGCGGGAGCGCTGAGCAGTTCTTC. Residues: CASSQGLRLDGGSAEQFF.

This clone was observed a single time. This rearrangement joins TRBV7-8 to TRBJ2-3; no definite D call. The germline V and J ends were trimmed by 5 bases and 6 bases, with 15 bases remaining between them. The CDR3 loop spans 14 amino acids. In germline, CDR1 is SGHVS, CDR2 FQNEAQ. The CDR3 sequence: CASSLLGPADTQYF. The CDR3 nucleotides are TGTGCCAGCAGCCTCCTAGGTCCGGCGGATACGCAGTATTTT.

CDR3 amino acids: CASSPRRLGATYEQYF. The CDR3 coding sequence is TGTGCCAGCAGCCCCCGTCGTCTAGGGGCGACCTACGAGCAGTACTTC. This chain uses TRBV9 with TRBJ2-7, with TRBD1 as a possible D gene (5 bases). This CDR3 spans 16 amino acids. V gave up 4 bases and J gave up 2 bases, with 19 bases separating them. Germline CDR1 is SGDLS and CDR2 is YYNGEE.

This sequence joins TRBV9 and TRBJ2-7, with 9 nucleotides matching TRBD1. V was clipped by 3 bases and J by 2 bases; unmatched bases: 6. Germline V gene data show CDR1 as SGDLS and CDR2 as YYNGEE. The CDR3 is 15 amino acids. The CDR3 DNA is TGTGCCAGCAGCGCATCGGGACAGGGTACCTACGAGCAGTACTTC. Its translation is CASSASGQGTYEQYF.

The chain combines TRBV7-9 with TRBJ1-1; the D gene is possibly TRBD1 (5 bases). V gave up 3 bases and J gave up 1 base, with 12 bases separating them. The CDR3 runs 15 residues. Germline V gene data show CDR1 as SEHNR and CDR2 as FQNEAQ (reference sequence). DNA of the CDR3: TGTGCCAGCAGCTTCTGGCTGACAGCGAACACTGAAGCTTTCTTT. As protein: CASSFWLTANTEAFF.

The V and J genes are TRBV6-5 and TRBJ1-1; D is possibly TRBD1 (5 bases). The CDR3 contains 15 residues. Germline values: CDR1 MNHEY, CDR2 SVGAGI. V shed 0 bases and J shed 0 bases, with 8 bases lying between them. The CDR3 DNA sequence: TGTGCCAGCAGTTACTCGGGGACGGTGAACACTGAAGCTTTCTTT. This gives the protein CASSYSGTVNTEAFF.

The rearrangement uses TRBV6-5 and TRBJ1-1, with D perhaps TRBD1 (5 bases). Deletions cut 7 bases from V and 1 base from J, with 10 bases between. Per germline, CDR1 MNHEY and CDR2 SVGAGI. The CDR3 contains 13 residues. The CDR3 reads CASTFDRNTEAFF. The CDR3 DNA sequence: TGTGCCAGCACCTTCGACAGGAACACTGAAGCTTTCTTT.

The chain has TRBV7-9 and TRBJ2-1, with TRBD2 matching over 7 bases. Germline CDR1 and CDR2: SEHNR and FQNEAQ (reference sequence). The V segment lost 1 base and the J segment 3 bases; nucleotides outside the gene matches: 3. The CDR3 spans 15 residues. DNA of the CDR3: TGTGCCAGCAGCTTAGGTCGGGGGGTCTACAATGAGCAGTTCTTC. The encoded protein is CASSLGRGVYNEQFF.

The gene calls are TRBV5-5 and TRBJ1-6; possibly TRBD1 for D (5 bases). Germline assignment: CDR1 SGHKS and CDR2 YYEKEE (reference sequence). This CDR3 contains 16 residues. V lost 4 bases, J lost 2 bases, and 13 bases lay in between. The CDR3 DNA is TGTGCCAGCAGCATATCAGGGAGTCCCTATAATTCACCCCTCCACTTT. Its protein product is CASSISGSPYNSPLHF. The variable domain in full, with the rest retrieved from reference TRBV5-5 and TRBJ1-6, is DAGVTQSPTHLIKTRGQQVTLRCSPISGHKSVSWYQQVLGQGPQFIFQYYEKEERGRGNFPDRFSARQFPNYSSELNVNALLLGDSALYLCASSISGSPYNSPLHFGNGTRLTVT.

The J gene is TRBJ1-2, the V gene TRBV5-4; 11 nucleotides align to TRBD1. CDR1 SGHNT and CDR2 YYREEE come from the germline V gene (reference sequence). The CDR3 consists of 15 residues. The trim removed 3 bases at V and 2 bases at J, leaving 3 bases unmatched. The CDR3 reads CASSWDRGYNYGYTF. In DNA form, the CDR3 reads TGTGCCAGCAGCTGGGACAGGGGGTACAACTATGGCTACACCTTC.